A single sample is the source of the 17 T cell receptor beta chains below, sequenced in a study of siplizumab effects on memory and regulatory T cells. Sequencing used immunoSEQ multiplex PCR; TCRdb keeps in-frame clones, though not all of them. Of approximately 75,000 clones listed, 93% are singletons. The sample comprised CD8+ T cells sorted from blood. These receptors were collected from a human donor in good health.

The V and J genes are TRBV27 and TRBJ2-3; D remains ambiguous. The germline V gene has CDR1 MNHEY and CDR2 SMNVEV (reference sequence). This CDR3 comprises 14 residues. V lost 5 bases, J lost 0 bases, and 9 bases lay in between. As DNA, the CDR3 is TGTGCCAGCAGTCCAACAAGGAGCACAGATACGCAGTATTTT. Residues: CASSPTRSTDTQYF.

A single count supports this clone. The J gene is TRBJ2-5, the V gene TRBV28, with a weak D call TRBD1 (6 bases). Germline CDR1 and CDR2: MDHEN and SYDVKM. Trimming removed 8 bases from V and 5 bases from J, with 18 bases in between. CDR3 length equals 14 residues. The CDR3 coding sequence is TGTGCCAGCGTAAACAGGGCCCCCGGGGAGACCCAGTACTTC. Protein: CASVNRAPGETQYF.

The CDR3 bases are TGTGCCAGCAGCCAGGATAGCGACCAAGAGACCCAGTACTTC. Translating gives CASSQDSDQETQYF. The chain carries TRBV4-2 and TRBJ2-5; D perhaps matches TRBD2 (5 bases). CDR3 size: 14 residues. The V gene's germline CDR1 is LGHNA and CDR2 YNFKEQ. With 3 bases removed from V and 0 bases from J, the gap between germline ends came to 8 bases.

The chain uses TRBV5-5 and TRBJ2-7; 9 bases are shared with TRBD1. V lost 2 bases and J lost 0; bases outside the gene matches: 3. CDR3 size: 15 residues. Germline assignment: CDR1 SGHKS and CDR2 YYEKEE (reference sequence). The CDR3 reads CASSFGTGSSYEQYF. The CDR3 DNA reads TGTGCCAGCAGCTTTGGGACAGGGTCCTCCTACGAGCAGTACTTC.

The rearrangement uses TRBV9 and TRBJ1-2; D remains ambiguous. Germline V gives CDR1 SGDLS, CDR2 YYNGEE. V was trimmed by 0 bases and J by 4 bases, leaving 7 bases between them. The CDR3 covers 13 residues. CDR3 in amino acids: CASSVDSAYGYTF. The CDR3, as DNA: TGTGCCAGCAGCGTAGATTCGGCCTATGGCTACACCTTC.

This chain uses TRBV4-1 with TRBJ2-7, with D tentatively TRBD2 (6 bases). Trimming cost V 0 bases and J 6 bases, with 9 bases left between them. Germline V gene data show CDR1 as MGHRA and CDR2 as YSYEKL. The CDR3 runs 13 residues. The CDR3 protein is CASSQDRAGEQYF. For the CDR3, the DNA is TGCGCCAGCAGCCAAGACCGAGCGGGCGAGCAGTACTTC.

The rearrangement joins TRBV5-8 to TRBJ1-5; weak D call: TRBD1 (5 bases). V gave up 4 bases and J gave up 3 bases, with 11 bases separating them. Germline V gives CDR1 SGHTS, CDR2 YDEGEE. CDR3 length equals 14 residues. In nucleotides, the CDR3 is TGTGCCAGCAGCCCGGACACTTACAATCAGCCCCAGCATTTT. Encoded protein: CASSPDTYNQPQHF.

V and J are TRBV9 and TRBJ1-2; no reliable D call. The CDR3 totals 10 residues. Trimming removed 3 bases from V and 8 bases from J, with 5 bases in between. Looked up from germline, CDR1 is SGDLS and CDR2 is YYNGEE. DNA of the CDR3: TGTGCCAGCAGCGGAGTAGGCTACACCTTC. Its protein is CASSGVGYTF. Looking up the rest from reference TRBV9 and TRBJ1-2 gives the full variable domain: DSGVTQTPKHLITATGQRVTLRCSPRSGDLSVYWYQQSLDQGLQFLIQYYNGEERAKGNILERFSAQQFPDLHSELNLSSLELGDSALYFCASSGVGYTFGSGTRLTVV.

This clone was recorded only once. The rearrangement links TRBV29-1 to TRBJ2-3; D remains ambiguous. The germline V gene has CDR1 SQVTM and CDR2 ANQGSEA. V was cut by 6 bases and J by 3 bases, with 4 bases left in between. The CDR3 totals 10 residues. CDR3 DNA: TGCAGCGTGTTAACAGATACGCAGTATTTT. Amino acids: CSVLTDTQYF.

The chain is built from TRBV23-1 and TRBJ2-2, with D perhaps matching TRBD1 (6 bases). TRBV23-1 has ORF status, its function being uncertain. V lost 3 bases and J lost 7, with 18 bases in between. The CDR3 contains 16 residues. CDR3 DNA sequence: TGCGCCAGCAGTCACTCGGACCAGGAAGGGGGCGGGGAGCTGTTTTTT. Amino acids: CASSHSDQEGGGELFF.

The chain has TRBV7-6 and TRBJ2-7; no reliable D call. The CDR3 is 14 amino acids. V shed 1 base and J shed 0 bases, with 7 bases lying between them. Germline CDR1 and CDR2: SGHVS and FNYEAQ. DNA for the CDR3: TGTGCCAGCAGCTTAGGGGCTTCCTCCTACGAGCAGTACTTC. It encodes CASSLGASSYEQYF.

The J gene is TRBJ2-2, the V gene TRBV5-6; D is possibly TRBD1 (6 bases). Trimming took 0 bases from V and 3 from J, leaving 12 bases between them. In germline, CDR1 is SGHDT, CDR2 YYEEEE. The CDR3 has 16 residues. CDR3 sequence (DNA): TGTGCCAGCAGCTTGGACTCAGGGGCCTACACCGGGGAGCTGTTTTTT. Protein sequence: CASSLDSGAYTGELFF. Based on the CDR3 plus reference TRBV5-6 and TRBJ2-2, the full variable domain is DAGVTQSPTHLIKTRGQQVTLRCSPKSGHDTVSWYQQALGQGPQFIFQYYEEEERQRGNFPDRFSGHQFPNYSSELNVNALLLGDSALYLCASSLDSGAYTGELFFGEGSRLTVL.

CDR3 in DNA: TGTGCCAGCAGCTTAAAAGACGGATACAATGAGCAGTTCTTC. This gives the protein CASSLKDGYNEQFF. This chain uses TRBV7-3 with TRBJ2-1; D is undetermined. Trimming took off 1 base at V and 4 bases at J, with 8 bases between the two ends. Germline lookup yields CDR1 SGHTA and CDR2 FQGTGA. This CDR3 contains 14 residues. Complete variable domain (other parts from reference TRBV7-3 and TRBJ2-1): GAGVSQTPSNKVTEKGKYVELRCDPISGHTALYWYRQSLGQGPEFLIYFQGTGAADDSGLPNDRFFAVRPEGSVSTLKIQRTERGDSAVYLCASSLKDGYNEQFFGPGTRLTVL.

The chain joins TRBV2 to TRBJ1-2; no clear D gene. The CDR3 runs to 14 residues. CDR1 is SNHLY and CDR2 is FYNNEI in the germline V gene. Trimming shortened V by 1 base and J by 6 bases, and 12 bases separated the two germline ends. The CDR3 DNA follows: TGTGCCAGCAGTGAAGGTATCCCGGGCCATGGCTACACCTTC. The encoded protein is CASSEGIPGHGYTF.

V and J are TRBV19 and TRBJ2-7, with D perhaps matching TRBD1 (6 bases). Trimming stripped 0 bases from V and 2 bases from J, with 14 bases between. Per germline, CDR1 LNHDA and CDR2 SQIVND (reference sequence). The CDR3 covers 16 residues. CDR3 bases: TGTGCCAGTAGTATAGATATGGCCAGGGGCCCCTACGAGCAGTACTTC. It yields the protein CASSIDMARGPYEQYF. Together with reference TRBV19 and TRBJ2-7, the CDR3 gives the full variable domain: DGGITQSPKYLFRKEGQNVTLSCEQNLNHDAMYWYRQDPGQGLRLIYYSQIVNDFQKGDIAEGYSVSREKKESFPLTVTSAQKNPTAFYLCASSIDMARGPYEQYFGPGTRLTVT.

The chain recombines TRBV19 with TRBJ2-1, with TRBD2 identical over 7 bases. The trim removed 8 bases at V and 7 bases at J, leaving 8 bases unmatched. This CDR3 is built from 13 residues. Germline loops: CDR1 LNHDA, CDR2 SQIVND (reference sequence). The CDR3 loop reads CASGGGSPNEQFF. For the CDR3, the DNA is TGTGCCAGTGGGGGGGGATCCCCAAATGAGCAGTTCTTC.

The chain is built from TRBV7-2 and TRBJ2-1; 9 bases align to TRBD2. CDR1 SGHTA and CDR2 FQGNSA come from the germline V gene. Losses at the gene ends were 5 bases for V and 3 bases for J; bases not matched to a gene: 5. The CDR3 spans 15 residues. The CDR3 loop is CASSPLAGIYNEQFF. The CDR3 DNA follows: TGTGCCAGCAGCCCCCTAGCGGGGATCTACAATGAGCAGTTCTTC. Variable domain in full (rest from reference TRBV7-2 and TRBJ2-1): GAGVSQSPSNKVTEKGKDVELRCDPISGHTALYWYRQSLGQGLEFLIYFQGNSAPDKSGLPSDRFSAERTGGSVSTLTIQRTQQEDSAVYLCASSPLAGIYNEQFFGPGTRLTVL.